This entry is about one T cell receptor (beta chain). Its specificity is not known. These data are taken from a study of T-cell memory formation after mild COVID-19. Broader study findings: Day 15 to 85 contracting clones showed balanced CD4/CD8; day 15 to 37 expanders favored CD4+.

TCRdb itself ran the 5' RACE reads through MiXCR, one entry per CDR3 protein. The table lists some 86,000 distinct CDR3 sequences, 25% of them singletons, with roughly 39% in the top ten. V lost 5 bases and J lost 7, with 12 bases in between. Germline CDR1 and CDR2: LNHNV and YYDKDF (reference sequence). The CDR3 runs 13 residues. Material for sequencing was PBMCs or a T cell subset sorted from them (not recorded which). The gene calls are TRBV15 and TRBJ1-5, with D perhaps matching TRBD1 (6 bases). This TCR came from a man between 18 and 29 years old who had mild COVID-19 (a few samples of this study predate the infection). Cell type and time point are not known. DNA of the CDR3: TGTGCCACCAGCGGTTACAGGGACCAGCCCCAGCATTTT. Its translation is CATSGYRDQPQHF.